This TCR beta chain emerged from a study of T cell responses to AZD1222 COVID-19 vaccine. As concerns this clone: Antigen: not known.

The CDR3 spans 16 residues. Germline V CDR1 and CDR2: MNHEY, SVGAGI. V lost 0 bases to trimming and J lost 3 bases; unmatched junction nucleotides: 7. Study conclusions and caveats: Repertoires in all cases were sampled only once the peak T cell response had passed. Nearly half of spike-specific TCRs reportedly go after variant regions that carry no mutations.

Clones were sequenced by immunoSEQ multiplex PCR, and TCRdb holds only the in-frame ones, with some missing. The sample shows 90,000 or so clones, roughly nine tenths of them seen only once. This clonotype was sampled from an adult who received the AZD1222 COVID-19 vaccine. V is TRBV6-5 and J is TRBJ2-7; 8 bases match TRBD2. The input for sequencing was peripheral blood, taken 28 days after the second AZD1222 dose. Written as DNA, the CDR3 is TGTGCCAGCAGTTACTCAGCAGTCGGGGGGGGCTACGAGCAGTACGTC. Translated, it gives CASSYSAVGGGYEQYV.